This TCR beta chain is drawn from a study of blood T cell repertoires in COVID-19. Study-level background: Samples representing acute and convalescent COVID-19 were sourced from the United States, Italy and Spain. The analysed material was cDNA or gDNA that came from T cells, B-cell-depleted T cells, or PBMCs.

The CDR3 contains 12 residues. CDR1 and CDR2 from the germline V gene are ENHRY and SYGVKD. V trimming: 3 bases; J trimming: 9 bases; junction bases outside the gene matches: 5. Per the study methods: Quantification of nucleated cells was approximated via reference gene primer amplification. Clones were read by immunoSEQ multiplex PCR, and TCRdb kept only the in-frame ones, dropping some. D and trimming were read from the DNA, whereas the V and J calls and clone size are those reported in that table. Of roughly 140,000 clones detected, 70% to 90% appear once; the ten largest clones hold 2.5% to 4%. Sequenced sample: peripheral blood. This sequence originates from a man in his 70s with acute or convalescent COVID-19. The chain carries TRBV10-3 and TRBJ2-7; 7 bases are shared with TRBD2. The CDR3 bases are TGTGCCATCAGTGAAGCGGGACCGGGGCAGTACTTC. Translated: CAISEAGPGQYF.